Included here is one T cell receptor (beta chain) sequence, with context. Antigen: not known. RNA totalling about 0.45 to 1 ug underwent reverse transcription with random hexamers. Multiplex PCR with immunoSEQ amplified the TCR beta CDR3 across 54 Vbeta and 13 Jbeta. TCRdb analysed the immunoSEQ multiplex PCR reads with MiXCR anew, one entry per CDR3 protein. The data hold 95,000 to 150,000 distinct CDR3 sequences, with 93% observed a single time. With 5 bases removed from V and 4 bases from J, the gap between germline ends came to 15 bases. Germline V gene lookup returns CDR1 SGHRS and CDR2 YFSETQ. The CDR3 is 15 residues long. This entry belongs to a study of CD8 T cells in Susac syndrome. Study-level results: In its TCR sequencing and HLA analysis, the study acknowledged that the number of individuals was relatively small.

Relapsing-remitting disease, either stable or active, was present in the multiple sclerosis controls, who were treatment-naive patients. TEMRA cells were FACS-enriched, and CD8+ and CD4+ T cells were isolated negatively. The chain couples TRBV5-1 to TRBJ2-2; D is possibly TRBD1 or TRBD2 (5 bases each). The sequence was obtained from a human donor with multiple sclerosis. Input material: CD8+ T cells from PBMCs. CDR3 DNA sequence: TGCGCCAGCAGAAAAACTAGGGGTAGCACCGGGGAGCTGTTTTTT. Translated, it gives CASRKTRGSTGELFF.